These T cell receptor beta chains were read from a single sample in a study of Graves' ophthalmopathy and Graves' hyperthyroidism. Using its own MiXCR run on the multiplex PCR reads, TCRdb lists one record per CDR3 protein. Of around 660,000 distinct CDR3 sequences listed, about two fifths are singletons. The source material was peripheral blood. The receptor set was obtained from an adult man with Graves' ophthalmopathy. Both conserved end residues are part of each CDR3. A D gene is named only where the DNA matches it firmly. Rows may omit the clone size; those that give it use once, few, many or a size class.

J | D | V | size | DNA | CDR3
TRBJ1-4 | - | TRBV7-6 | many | TGTGCCAGCAGCATGGGACCGCCGATTAATGAAAAACTGTTTTTT | CASSMGPPINEKLFF
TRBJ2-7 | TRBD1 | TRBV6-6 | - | TGTGCCAGCAGTTACTCAGACAGGGAGCGTGAGCAGTACTTC | CASSYSDREREQYF
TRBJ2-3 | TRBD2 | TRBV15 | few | TGTGCCACCCGGACGGGCGGGGGGGCGCAAAGTACGCAGTATTTT | CATRTGGGAQSTQYF
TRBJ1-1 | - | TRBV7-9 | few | TGTGCCAGCAGCCATGTGGACGGAAGGAACACTGAAGCTTTCTTT | CASSHVDGRNTEAFF
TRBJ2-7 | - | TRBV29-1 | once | TGCACCGGGATGAGCTACGAGCAGTACTTC | CTGMSYEQYF
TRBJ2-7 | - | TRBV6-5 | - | TGTGCCAGCAGTCCGTCCCGGGACATCTCCTACGAGCAGTACTTC | CASSPSRDISYEQYF
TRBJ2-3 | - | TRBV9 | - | TGTGCCAGCAGCGTAGGGGGGGCCGGCGATACGCAGTATTTT | CASSVGGAGDTQYF
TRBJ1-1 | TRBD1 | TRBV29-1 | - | TGCAGCGTTACGACAGGGGAGACTGAAGCTTTCTTT | CSVTTGETEAFF
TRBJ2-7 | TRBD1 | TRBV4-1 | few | TGCGCCAGCAGCCATGCGTTACAGGGGGCGGGAGAGCAGTACTTC | CASSHALQGAGEQYF
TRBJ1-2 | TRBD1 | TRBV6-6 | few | TGTGCCAGCAGTTACGGACCAGGGGGCCGGAGGAGACTTAACTATGGCTACACCTTC | CASSYGPGGRRRLNYGYTF
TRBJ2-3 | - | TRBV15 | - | TGTGCCACCAGCAGAGATATCAGGGGAGGGGCAGATACGCAGTATTTT | CATSRDIRGGADTQYF
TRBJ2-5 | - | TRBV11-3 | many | TGTGCCAGCAGCTTTACACACGAAGAGACCCAGTACTTC | CASSFTHEETQYF
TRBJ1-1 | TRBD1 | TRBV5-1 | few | TGCGCCAGCAGCTTGGTTGCAGGGGGAGACACTGAAGCTTTCTTT | CASSLVAGGDTEAFF
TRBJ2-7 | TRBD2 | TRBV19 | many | TGTGCCAGTAGCTTTGGGAGGGAAGAGCAGTACTTC | CASSFGREEQYF
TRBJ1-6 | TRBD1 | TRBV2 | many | TGTGCCAGCAGTGAATTTCCGGACAGGGGGCTTTCACCCCTCCACTTT | CASSEFPDRGLSPLHF
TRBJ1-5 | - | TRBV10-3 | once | TGTGCCATCAGCAAGGGGGGGGCGAATCAGCCCCAGCATTTT | CAISKGGANQPQHF
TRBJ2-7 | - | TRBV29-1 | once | TGCAGTTCCGGGTCGGGCCCGGAGCAGTACTTC | CSSGSGPEQYF
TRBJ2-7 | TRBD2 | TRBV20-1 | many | TGCAGTGCTTACCCGGGACTAGAATCCTACGAGCAGTACTTC | CSAYPGLESYEQYF
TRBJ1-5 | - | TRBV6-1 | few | TGTGCCAGCAGTGACCTGACACGGCAGCCCCAGCATTTT | CASSDLTRQPQHF
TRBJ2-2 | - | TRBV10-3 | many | TGTGCCATCAGTGAGTCTGGCGGGGAGCTGTTTTTT | CAISESGGELFF
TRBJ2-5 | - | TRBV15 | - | TGTGCCAGCAGCCCTCGAGGCGGGCAGGGGGGAGAAGAGACCCAGTACTTC | CASSPRGGQGGEETQYF
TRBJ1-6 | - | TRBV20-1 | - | TGCAGTGCTAGACCTACCCTTCAGGGATCGGATTCACCCCTCCACTTT | CSARPTLQGSDSPLHF
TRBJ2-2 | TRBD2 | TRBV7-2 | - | TGTGCCAGCAGCTTGGGCGGGGGGAGAACCACCGGGGAGCTGTTTTTT | CASSLGGGRTTGELFF
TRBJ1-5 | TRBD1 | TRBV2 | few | TGTGCCAGCAGTCGGACAGGGAGGCGCAATCAGCCCCAGCATTTT | CASSRTGRRNQPQHF
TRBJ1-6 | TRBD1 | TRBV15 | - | TGTGCCACCAGCAGAGATCGCGGGACAGGCGGGACCTCCCCCCTCCACTTT | CATSRDRGTGGTSPLHF